The source of this T cell receptor (beta chain) is a study of cytomegalovirus exposure and HLA in healthy donors. The PCR employed 60 Vbeta primers together with 13 Jbeta primers. Clones were read by immunoSEQ multiplex PCR, and TCRdb kept only the in-frame ones, dropping some. The sample has over 150,000 clones; just over 75% are singletons. CDR3 size: 15 residues. Germline V gene data show CDR1 as SGHVS and CDR2 as FQNEAQ. The V gene end was trimmed by 1 base and the J gene end by 3 bases; junction bases not matched to a gene: 4. The chain links TRBV7-8 to TRBJ1-2, with 8 bases matching TRBD1. The source of this sequence is a woman aged 25-40 years in good health and CMV-seropositive. Material: PBMCs. CDR3 DNA: TGTGCCAGCAGCTTAGTCGGACAGGGCGACTATGGCTACACCTTC. Its protein product is CASSLVGQGDYGYTF.